The present TCR beta chain was sequenced within a study of Ad26.COV2.S vaccination and SARS-CoV-2 variants. Germline V gene sequence: CDR1 SNHLY, CDR2 FYNNEI. The CDR3 totals 13 residues. With 7 bases removed from V and 7 bases from J, the gap between germline ends came to 14 bases. Using immunoSEQ multiplex PCR, the repertoire was profiled, and TCRdb retains in-frame clones only, with some absent. The sample lists more than 40,000 clones; approximately 80% were seen once. Overall study findings and caveats: Participants given vaccine showed non-spike TCR breadth similar to that of placebo recipients.

This clone was counted only a few times. The antigen remains unidentified. Sample: peripheral blood, taken after recovery from COVID-19. The rearrangement links TRBV2 to TRBJ2-1; TRBD2 might be the D (5 bases). The source of this sequence is a human donor who had recovered from COVID-19. CDR3 sequence reads: CASKPEAVNEQFF. The CDR3 region has the DNA TGTGCCAGCAAGCCCGAAGCGGTTAATGAGCAGTTCTTC.